This TCR beta chain was retrieved from a study of blood T cells in healthy people across ages. Overall study results and limits: In older individuals, TCR beta diversity per million T cells was lower, falling roughly linearly with age. Estimates of diversity drawn from one million T cells were considered underestimates. Both higher diversity and more naive CD4+ cells marked long-lived donors when set against aged donors.

The CDR3 length is 12 residues. The germline V gene encodes CDR1 DFQATT and CDR2 SNEGSKA (reference sequence). Through a sample-barcoded 5' primer and a J-beta primer mix, a second PCR was run for roughly 7 to 12 cycles. One entry per CDR3 protein, called by TCRdb with MiXCR from the 5' RACE reads. The sample has 1.5 million or so distinct CDR3 sequences, 40% to 45% seen once. This clonotype was observed a handful of times. Its antigen is not identified. The gene calls are TRBV20-1 and TRBJ2-7; perhaps TRBD1 as D (5 bases). The J call may be mistaken, given a closer DNA end match to TRBJ2-5. The receptor was isolated from a young woman in good health. What was sequenced was blood. CDR3 residues: CSARLGEETQYF. CDR3 in DNA: TGCAGTGCTAGACTAGGGGAAGAGACCCAGTACTTC.